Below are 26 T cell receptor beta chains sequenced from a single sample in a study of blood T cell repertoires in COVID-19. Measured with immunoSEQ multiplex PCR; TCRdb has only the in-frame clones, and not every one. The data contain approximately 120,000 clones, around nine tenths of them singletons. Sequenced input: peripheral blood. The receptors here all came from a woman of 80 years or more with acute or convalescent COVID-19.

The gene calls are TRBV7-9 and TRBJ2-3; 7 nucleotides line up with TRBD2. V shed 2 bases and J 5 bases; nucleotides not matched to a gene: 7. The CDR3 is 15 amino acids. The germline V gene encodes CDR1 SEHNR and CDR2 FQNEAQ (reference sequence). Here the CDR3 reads CASSLYAGAGDTQYF. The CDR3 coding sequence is TGTGCCAGCAGCTTATACGCGGGAGCGGGAGATACGCAGTATTTT. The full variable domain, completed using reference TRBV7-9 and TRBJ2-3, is DTGVSQNPRHKITKRGQNVTFRCDPISEHNRLYWYRQTLGQGPEFLTYFQNEAQLEKSRLLSDRFSAERPKGSFSTLEIQRTEQGDSAMYLCASSLYAGAGDTQYFGPGTRLTVL.

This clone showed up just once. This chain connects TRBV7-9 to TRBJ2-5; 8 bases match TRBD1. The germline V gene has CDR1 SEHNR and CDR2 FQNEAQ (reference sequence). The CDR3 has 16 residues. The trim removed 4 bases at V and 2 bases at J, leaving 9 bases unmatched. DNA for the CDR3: TGTGCCAGCAGCTCAGGGACAGGAACACCACAAGAGACCCAGTACTTC. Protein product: CASSSGTGTPQETQYF. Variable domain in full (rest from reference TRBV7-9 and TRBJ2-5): DTGVSQNPRHKITKRGQNVTFRCDPISEHNRLYWYRQTLGQGPEFLTYFQNEAQLEKSRLLSDRFSAERPKGSFSTLEIQRTEQGDSAMYLCASSSGTGTPQETQYFGPGTRLLVL.

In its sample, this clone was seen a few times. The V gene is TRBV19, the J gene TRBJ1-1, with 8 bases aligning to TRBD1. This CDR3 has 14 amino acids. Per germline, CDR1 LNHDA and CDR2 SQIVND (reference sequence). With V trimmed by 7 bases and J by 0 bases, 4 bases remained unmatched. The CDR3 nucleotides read TGTGCCAGTATAGCGGACAGGGTGAACACTGAAGCTTTCTTT. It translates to CASIADRVNTEAFF.

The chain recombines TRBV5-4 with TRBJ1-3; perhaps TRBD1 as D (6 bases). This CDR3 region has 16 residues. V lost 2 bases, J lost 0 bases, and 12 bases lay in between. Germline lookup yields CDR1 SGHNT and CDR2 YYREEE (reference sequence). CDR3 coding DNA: TGTGCCAGCAGCTTCAGGGGAGTTGGCTCTGGAAACACCATATATTTT. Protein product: CASSFRGVGSGNTIYF.

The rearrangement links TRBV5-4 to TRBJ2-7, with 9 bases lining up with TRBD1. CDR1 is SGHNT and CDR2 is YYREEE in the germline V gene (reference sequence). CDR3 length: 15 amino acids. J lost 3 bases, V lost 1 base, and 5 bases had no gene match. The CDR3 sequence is CASSLPRTGDYEQYF. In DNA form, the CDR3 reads TGTGCCAGCAGCTTGCCTCGGACAGGGGACTACGAGCAGTACTTC.

The CDR3 reads CASTWTGSNGYTF. CDR3 in DNA: TGTGCCAGCACTTGGACAGGAAGCAATGGCTACACCTTC. The V and J genes are TRBV2 and TRBJ1-2; 7 nucleotides line up with TRBD1. The CDR3 sequence is 13 residues long. CDR1 and CDR2 from the germline V gene are SNHLY and FYNNEI. V lost 7 bases to trimming and J lost 6 bases; unmatched junction nucleotides: 8.

CDR3 nucleotides: TGTGCCAGCAGCTCCGCCGGGACAGCTAATAATTCACCCCTCCACTTT. It translates to CASSSAGTANNSPLHF. The chain combines TRBV7-2 with TRBJ1-6; 7 positions match TRBD1. In germline, CDR1 is SGHTA, CDR2 FQGNSA. CDR3 length: 16 amino acids. Trimming cost V 4 bases and J 5 bases; bases outside gene matches: 8. Together with reference TRBV7-2 and TRBJ1-6, the CDR3 gives the full variable domain: GAGVSQSPSNKVTEKGKDVELRCDPISGHTALYWYRQSLGQGLEFLIYFQGNSAPDKSGLPSDRFSAERTGGSVSTLTIQRTQQEDSAVYLCASSSAGTANNSPLHFGNGTRLTVT.

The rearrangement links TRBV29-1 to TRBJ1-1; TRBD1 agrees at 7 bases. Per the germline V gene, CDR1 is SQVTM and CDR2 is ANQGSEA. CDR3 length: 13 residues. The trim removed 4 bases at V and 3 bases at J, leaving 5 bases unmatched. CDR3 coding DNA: TGCAGCGTTGGGGACAGACTTTACACTGAAGCTTTCTTT. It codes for CSVGDRLYTEAFF.

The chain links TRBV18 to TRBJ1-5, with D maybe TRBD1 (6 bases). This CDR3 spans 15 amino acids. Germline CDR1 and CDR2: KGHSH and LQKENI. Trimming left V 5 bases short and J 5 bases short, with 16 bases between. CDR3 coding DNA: TGTGCCAGCTCAGCCGGGGCAGGGGCGGATCAGCCCCAGCATTTT. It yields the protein CASSAGAGADQPQHF.

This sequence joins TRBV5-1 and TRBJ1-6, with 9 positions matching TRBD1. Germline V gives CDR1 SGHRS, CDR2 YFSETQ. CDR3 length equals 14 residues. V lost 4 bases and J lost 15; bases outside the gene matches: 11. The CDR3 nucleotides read TGCGCCAGCAGCCCCACAGGGGGCCCTGCTCACCTCCACTTT. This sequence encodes CASSPTGGPAHLHF.

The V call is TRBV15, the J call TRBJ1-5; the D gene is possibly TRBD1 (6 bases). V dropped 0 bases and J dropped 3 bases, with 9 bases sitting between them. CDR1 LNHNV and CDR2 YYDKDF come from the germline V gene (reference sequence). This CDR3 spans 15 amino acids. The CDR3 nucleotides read TGTGCCACCAGCAGAGATCGACAGGTCAATCAGCCCCAGCATTTT. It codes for CATSRDRQVNQPQHF.

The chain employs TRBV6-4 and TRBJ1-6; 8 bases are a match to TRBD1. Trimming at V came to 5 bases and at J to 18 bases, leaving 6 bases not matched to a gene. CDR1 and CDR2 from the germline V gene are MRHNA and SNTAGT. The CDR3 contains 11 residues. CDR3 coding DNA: TGTGCCAGCAGTCCAGGGGGCGCTGGCCACTTT. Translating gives CASSPGGAGHF.

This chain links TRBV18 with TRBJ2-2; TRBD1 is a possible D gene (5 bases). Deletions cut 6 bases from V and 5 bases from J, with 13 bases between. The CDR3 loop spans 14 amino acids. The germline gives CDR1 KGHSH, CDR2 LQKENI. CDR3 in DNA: TGTGCCAGCTCCCTCGACAGCCCAACCGGGGAGCTGTTTTTT. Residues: CASSLDSPTGELFF.

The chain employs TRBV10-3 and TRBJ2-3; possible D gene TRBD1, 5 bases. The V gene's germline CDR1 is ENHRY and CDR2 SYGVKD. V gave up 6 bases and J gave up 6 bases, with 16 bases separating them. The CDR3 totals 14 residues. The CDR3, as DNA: TGTGCCATCAGACCGCAGGGAAATATGGATACGCAGTATTTT. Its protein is CAIRPQGNMDTQYF.

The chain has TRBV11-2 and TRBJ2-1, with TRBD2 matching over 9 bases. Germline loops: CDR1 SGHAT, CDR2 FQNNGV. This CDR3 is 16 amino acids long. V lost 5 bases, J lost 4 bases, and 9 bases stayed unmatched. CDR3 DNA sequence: TGTGCCAGCAGCCCCTCCCCGGCGGGAGGGTACAATGAGCAGTTCTTC. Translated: CASSPSPAGGYNEQFF.

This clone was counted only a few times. CDR3 protein: CASSPLGQDYGYTF. The CDR3 bases are TGTGCCAGCTCACCACTGGGACAGGATTATGGCTACACCTTC. The V and J genes are TRBV18 and TRBJ1-2, with TRBD1 matching over 8 bases. J gave up 5 bases and V 1 base, and 3 bases lay outside the gene matches. The CDR3 consists of 14 residues. Germline loops: CDR1 KGHSH, CDR2 LQKENI.

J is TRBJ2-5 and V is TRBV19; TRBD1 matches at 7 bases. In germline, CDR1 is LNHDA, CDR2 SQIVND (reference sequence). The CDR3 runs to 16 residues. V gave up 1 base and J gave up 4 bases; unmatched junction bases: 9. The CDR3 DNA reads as TGTGCCAGTAGTATAGCCCGGACAGGCATAGGAGAGACCCAGTACTTC. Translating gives CASSIARTGIGETQYF.

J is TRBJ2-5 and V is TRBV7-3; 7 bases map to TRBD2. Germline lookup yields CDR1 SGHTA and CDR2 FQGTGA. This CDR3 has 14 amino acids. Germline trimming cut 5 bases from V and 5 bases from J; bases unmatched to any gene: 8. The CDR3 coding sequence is TGTGCCAGCAGCGAAAGCGGGGATAGGGAGACCCAGTACTTC. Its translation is CASSESGDRETQYF.

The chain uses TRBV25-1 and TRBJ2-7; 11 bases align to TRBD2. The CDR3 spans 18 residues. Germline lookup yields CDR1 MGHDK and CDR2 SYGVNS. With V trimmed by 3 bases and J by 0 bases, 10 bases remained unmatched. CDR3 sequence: CASSEGGTSGSYSYEQYF. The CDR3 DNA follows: TGTGCCAGCAGTGAGGGTGGGACTAGCGGATCGTACTCCTACGAGCAGTACTTC.

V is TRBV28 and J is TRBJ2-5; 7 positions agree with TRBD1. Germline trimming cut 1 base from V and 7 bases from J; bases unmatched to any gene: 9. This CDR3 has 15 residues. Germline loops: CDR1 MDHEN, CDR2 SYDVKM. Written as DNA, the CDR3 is TGTGCCAGCAGTTTATCCGGGACAGAAAGAGGGACCCAGTACTTC. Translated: CASSLSGTERGTQYF.

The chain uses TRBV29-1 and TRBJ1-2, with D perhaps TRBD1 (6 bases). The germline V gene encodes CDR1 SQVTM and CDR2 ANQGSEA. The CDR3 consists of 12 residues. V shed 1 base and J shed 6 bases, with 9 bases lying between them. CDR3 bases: TGCAGCGTTGAAGGACAGGTTCATGGCTACACCTTC. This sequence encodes CSVEGQVHGYTF.

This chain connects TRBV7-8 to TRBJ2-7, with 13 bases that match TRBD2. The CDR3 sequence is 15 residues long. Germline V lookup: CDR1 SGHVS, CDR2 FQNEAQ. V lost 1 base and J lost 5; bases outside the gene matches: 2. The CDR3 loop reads CASSLGTSGSNEQYF. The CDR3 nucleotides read TGTGCCAGCAGCTTAGGGACTAGCGGGAGTAACGAGCAGTACTTC.

The CDR3 protein is CASRGTGNTGELFF. Written as DNA, the CDR3 is TGTGCCAGCAGGGGGACAGGGAACACCGGGGAGCTGTTTTTT. The chain recombines TRBV28 with TRBJ2-2, with 8 bases identical to TRBD1. CDR3 length: 14 residues. Trimming cost V 6 bases and J 1 base; bases outside gene matches: 1. CDR1 and CDR2 (germline): MDHEN, SYDVKM.

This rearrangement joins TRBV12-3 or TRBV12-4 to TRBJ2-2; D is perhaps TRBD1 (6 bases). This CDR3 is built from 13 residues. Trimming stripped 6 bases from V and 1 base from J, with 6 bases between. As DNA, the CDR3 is TGTGCCAGCAGACAGGGGAACACCGGGGAGCTGTTTTTT. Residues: CASRQGNTGELFF.

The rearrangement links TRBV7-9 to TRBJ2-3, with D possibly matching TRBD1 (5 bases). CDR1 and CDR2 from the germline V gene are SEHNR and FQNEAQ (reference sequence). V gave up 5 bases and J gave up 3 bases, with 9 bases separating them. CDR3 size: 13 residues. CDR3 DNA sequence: TGTGCCAGCAGCCCAGGGTCGACAGATACGCAGTATTTT. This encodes CASSPGSTDTQYF.

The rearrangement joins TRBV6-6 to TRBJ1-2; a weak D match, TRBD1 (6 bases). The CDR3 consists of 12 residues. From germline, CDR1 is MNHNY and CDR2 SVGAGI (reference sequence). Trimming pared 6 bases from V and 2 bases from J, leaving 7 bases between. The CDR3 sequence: CASSGQNYGYTF. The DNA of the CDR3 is TGTGCCAGCAGCGGACAGAACTATGGCTACACCTTC.